This TCR beta chain was identified during a study of T-cell memory formation after mild COVID-19. V lost 4 bases to trimming and J lost 2 bases, with 14 bases between them. This CDR3 has 15 residues. Germline CDR1 reads KGHSH; CDR2 reads LQKENI. From the 5' RACE reads, TCRdb called clonotypes with MiXCR, one entry per CDR3 protein. The sample holds 350,000 to 450,000 distinct CDR3 sequences, around 28% seen once. The source is an adult woman who had mild COVID-19 (a few samples of this study predate the infection). Cell type and time point are not known. Specimen: PBMCs or a T cell subset sorted from them (not recorded which). This chain links TRBV18 with TRBJ2-5; D perhaps matches TRBD1 (6 bases). The CDR3 protein is CASSRDGTRQETQYF. Here the CDR3 DNA reads TGTGCCAGCTCACGAGACGGGACACGTCAAGAGACCCAGTACTTC.